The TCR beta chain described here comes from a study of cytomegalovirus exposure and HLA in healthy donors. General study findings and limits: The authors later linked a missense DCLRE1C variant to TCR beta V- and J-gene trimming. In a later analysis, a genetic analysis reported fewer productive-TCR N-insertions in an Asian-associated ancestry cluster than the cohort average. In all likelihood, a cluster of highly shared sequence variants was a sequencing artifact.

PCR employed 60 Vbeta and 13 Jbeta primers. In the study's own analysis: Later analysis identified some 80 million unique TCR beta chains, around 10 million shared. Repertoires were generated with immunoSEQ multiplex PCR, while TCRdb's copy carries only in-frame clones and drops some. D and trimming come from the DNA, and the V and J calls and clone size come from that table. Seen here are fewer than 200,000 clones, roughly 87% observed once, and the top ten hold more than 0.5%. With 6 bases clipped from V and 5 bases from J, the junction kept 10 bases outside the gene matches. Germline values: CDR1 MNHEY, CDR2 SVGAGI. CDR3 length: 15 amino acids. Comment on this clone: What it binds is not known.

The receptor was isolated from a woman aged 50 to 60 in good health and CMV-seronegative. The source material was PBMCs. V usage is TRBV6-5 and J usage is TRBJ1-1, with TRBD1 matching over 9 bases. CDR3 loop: CASSPKGTGRTEAFF. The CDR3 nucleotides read TGTGCCAGCAGCCCCAAAGGGACAGGGCGAACTGAAGCTTTCTTT.